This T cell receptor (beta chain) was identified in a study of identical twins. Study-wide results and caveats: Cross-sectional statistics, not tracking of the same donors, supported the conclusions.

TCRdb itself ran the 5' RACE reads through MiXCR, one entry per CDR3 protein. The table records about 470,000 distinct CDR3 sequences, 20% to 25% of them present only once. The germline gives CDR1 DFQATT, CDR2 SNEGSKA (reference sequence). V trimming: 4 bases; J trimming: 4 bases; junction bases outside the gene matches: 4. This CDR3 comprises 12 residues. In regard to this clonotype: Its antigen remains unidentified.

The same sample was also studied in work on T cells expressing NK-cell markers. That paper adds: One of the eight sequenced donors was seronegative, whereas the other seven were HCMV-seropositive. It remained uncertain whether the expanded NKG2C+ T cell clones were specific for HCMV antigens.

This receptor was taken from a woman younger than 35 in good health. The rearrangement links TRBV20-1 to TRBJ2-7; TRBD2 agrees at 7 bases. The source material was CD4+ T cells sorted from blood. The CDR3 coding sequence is TGCAGTGCTACCCCCGGGGGGTACGAGCAGTACTTC. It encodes CSATPGGYEQYF.